The 31 T cell receptor beta chains presented below share a single source sample, sequenced in a study of neurological immune-mediated disorders. MiXCR was run by TCRdb on the 5' RACE reads, yielding one entry per CDR3 protein. This table has tens of thousands of distinct CDR3 sequences, around 5.3% appearing once. The sample taken for sequencing was CD4+ T cells from blood. All receptors derive from a woman under 30 with multiple sclerosis.

This clonotype came up many times. V is TRBV10-2 and J is TRBJ2-3, with 9 bases lining up with TRBD2. The V gene end was trimmed by 6 bases and the J gene end by 4 bases; junction bases not matched to a gene: 14. Germline CDR1 is WSHSY and CDR2 is SAAADI. The CDR3 sequence is 17 residues long. The CDR3, as DNA: TGCGCCAGCAGAGAGACTAGCGGAGGAGGTCCGCCAGATACGCAGTATTTT. It is translated as CASRETSGGGPPDTQYF.

This clonotype was seen many times. The V gene is TRBV5-1, the J gene TRBJ1-5; 7 bases are a match to TRBD1. The length of the CDR3 is 15 residues. V shed 3 bases and J 6 bases; nucleotides not matched to a gene: 9. Germline CDR1 is SGHRS and CDR2 is YFSETQ. The CDR3 bases are TGCGCCAGCAGCTGGGGGCAGGGGGGCGGTCAGCCCCAGCATTTT. It yields the protein CASSWGQGGGQPQHF.

This clonotype was found many times. The chain employs TRBV24-1 and TRBJ1-6, with D possibly matching TRBD1 (6 bases). V was trimmed by 5 bases and J by 8 bases, leaving 15 bases between them. Germline CDR1 reads KGHDR; CDR2 reads SFDVKD. The CDR3 has 15 residues. CDR3 in DNA: TGTGCCACCAGTGTTGGGGGCCGGACCCATTCACCCCTCCACTTT. Translating gives CATSVGGRTHSPLHF.

This clonotype was found many times. The genes are TRBV14 and TRBJ2-2; TRBD1 is a possible D gene (6 bases). Per germline, CDR1 SGHDN and CDR2 FVKESK. The CDR3 spans 15 residues. Trimming removed 6 bases at V and 1 base at J, with 12 bases between. CDR3 region: CASRQNRVNTGELFF. The CDR3 nucleotides read TGTGCCAGCAGACAAAACAGGGTGAACACCGGGGAGCTGTTTTTT.

The chain couples TRBV9 to TRBJ1-1; the match to TRBD1 covers 8 bases. CDR1 is SGDLS and CDR2 is YYNGEE in the germline V gene. This CDR3 has 14 amino acids. Unmatched junction bases numbered 2, after V lost 0 bases and J lost 4 bases. The CDR3 DNA reads TGTGCCAGCAGCGTAGGACAGGGGACCACTGAAGCTTTCTTT. Residues: CASSVGQGTTEAFF.

This clonotype has at least ten counts. CDR3 sequence (DNA): TGCAGTGCTATATCCCCCCAGCCGGGCACAGATACGCAGTATTTT. Translating gives CSAISPQPGTDTQYF. The rearrangement links TRBV20-1 to TRBJ2-3; no clear D. Trimming cost V 4 bases and J 1 base, with 15 bases left between them. The germline V gene has CDR1 DFQATT and CDR2 SNEGSKA (reference sequence). The CDR3 spans 15 residues.

This clonotype occurred many times. The V gene is TRBV5-1, the J gene TRBJ1-1, with TRBD1 matching 12 bases. In germline, CDR1 is SGHRS, CDR2 YFSETQ. The CDR3 contains 16 residues. V trimming: 6 bases; J trimming: 5 bases; junction bases outside the gene matches: 11. This chain's CDR3 is CASTPGGTGGYTEAFF. The CDR3 bases are TGCGCCAGCACTCCCGGTGGGACAGGGGGCTATACTGAAGCTTTCTTT.

The V and J genes are TRBV9 and TRBJ2-7, with TRBD1 matching 8 bases. V shed 3 bases, J shed 6 bases, and the junction held 8 bases outside the gene matches. CDR1 and CDR2 from the germline V gene are SGDLS and YYNGEE. The CDR3 extends over 14 amino acids. Here the CDR3 DNA reads TGTGCCAGCAGCGGAAGACAGGGGTTGGGCGAGCAGTACTTC. Protein: CASSGRQGLGEQYF.

This sequence joins TRBV15 and TRBJ2-1; D assignment may be TRBD1 or TRBD2 (6 bases each). This CDR3 comprises 17 residues. Germline-derived CDR1 and CDR2 are LNHNV and YYDKDF (reference sequence). Trimming shortened V by 1 base and J by 6 bases, and 19 bases separated the two germline ends. Written as DNA, the CDR3 is TGTGCCACCAGCAGAGTAGGAGGGGGTGGATTTCGCAATGAGCAGTTCTTC. Translating it yields CATSRVGGGGFRNEQFF.

The sample holds many counts of this clonotype. The V and J genes are TRBV4-3 and TRBJ2-3; TRBD2 matches 11 bases. Germline CDR1 is LGHNA and CDR2 is YSLEER. V lost 2 bases, J lost 2 bases, and 6 bases stayed unmatched. The CDR3 contains 17 residues. CDR3 in DNA: TGCGCCAGCAGCCAACGGCTAGCGGGAGGTCCCACAGATACGCAGTATTTT. Translation gives CASSQRLAGGPTDTQYF.

The chain uses TRBV3-1 and TRBJ2-2, with D unresolved. The CDR3 spans 13 residues. CDR1 and CDR2 (germline): LGHDT, YNNKEL (reference sequence). V dropped 2 bases and J dropped 11 bases, with 12 bases sitting between them. CDR3 in amino acids: CASSQPRSIELFF. DNA for the CDR3: TGTGCCAGCAGCCAACCTCGAAGCATCGAGCTGTTTTTT.

This clonotype was counted at least ten times. V gene TRBV6-6 combines with J gene TRBJ2-1, with 13 bases fitting TRBD2. Germline trimming cut 4 bases from V and 7 bases from J; bases unmatched to any gene: 10. The CDR3 sequence is 17 residues long. Germline V gives CDR1 MNHNY, CDR2 SVGAGI (reference sequence). In nucleotides, the CDR3 is TGTGCCAGCAGTTCTCCTAGGACTAGCGGGAGTGGGAATGAGCAGTTCTTC. The encoded protein is CASSSPRTSGSGNEQFF.

There are many counts of this clonotype. The chain carries TRBV7-2 and TRBJ2-3; D could derive from TRBD1 or TRBD2 (5 bases each). V lost 5 bases, J lost 0 bases, and 15 bases lay in between. Germline assignment: CDR1 SGHTA and CDR2 FQGNSA. The CDR3 is made up of 16 amino acids. The CDR3 protein is CASSLRGTSSTDTQYF. In DNA, the CDR3 is TGTGCCAGCAGCCTGAGAGGGACCTCTAGCACAGATACGCAGTATTTT. The entire variable domain, with the rest obtained from reference TRBV7-2 and TRBJ2-3, is as follows: GAGVSQSPSNKVTEKGKDVELRCDPISGHTALYWYRQSLGQGLEFLIYFQGNSAPDKSGLPSDRFSAERTGGSVSTLTIQRTQQEDSAVYLCASSLRGTSSTDTQYFGPGTRLTVL.

This clonotype was seen repeatedly, ten times or more. V usage is TRBV14 and J usage is TRBJ1-5; 9 nucleotides match TRBD1. This CDR3 contains 15 residues. CDR1 and CDR2 from the germline V gene are SGHDN and FVKESK. V lost 0 bases to trimming and J lost 6 bases; unmatched junction nucleotides: 3. The CDR3 is CASSQDRDRVQPQHF. For the CDR3, the DNA is TGTGCCAGCAGCCAAGACCGGGACAGGGTTCAGCCCCAGCATTTT. Together with reference TRBV14 and TRBJ1-5, the CDR3 gives the full variable domain: EAGVTQFPSHSVIEKGQTVTLRCDPISGHDNLYWYRRVMGKEIKFLLHFVKESKQDESGMPNNRFLAERTGGTYSTLKVQPAELEDSGVYFCASSQDRDRVQPQHFGDGTRLSIL.

This clonotype was seen ten or more times. The chain uses TRBV5-1 and TRBJ2-3; TRBD2 aligns across 9 bases. Germline loops: CDR1 SGHRS, CDR2 YFSETQ. This CDR3 contains 15 residues. Trimming took 1 base from V and 4 from J; bases not matched to a gene: 4. The CDR3 is CASSLSGGTPDTQYF. CDR3 nucleotide sequence: TGCGCCAGCAGCTTGAGCGGGGGGACCCCAGATACGCAGTATTTT. Complete variable domain (other parts from reference TRBV5-1 and TRBJ2-3): KAGVTQTPRYLIKTRGQQVTLSCSPISGHRSVSWYQQTPGQGLQFLFEYFSETQRNKGNFPGRFSGRQFSNSRSEMNVSTLELGDSALYLCASSLSGGTPDTQYFGPGTRLTVL.

This clonotype was seen at least ten times. The genes are TRBV2 and TRBJ2-2; 13 bases are a match to TRBD2. This CDR3 spans 17 amino acids. Trimming cost V 6 bases and J 2 bases; bases outside gene matches: 6. CDR1 and CDR2 (germline): SNHLY, FYNNEI. Here the CDR3 DNA reads TGTGCCAGCAGCGGGGGACTAGCGGGATCTAACACCGGGGAGCTGTTTTTT. This translates into CASSGGLAGSNTGELFF.

The V and J genes are TRBV12-3 or TRBV12-4 and TRBJ2-3, with no clear D. Trimming cost V 5 bases and J 4 bases, with 16 bases left between them. The CDR3 has 15 amino acids. The CDR3 nucleotides read TGTGCCAGCAGTCCCAGCGCACAAAGGGCAGATACGCAGTATTTT. Translating it yields CASSPSAQRADTQYF.

Ten or more counts support this clonotype. This chain uses TRBV20-1 with TRBJ1-2, with TRBD1 matching over 7 bases. Trimming removed 6 bases from V and 4 bases from J; junction bases left unmatched: 5. CDR3 length: 12 residues. Germline V gene sequence: CDR1 DFQATT, CDR2 SNEGSKA (reference sequence). The CDR3 sequence is CSAERTGYGYTF. In nucleotides, the CDR3 is TGCAGTGCGGAAAGGACAGGCTATGGCTACACCTTC.

This clonotype appeared many times. The chain employs TRBV7-6 and TRBJ2-1; D uncertain. The CDR3 loop spans 13 amino acids. V was shortened by 2 bases and J by 2 bases, with 4 bases between the two germline ends. CDR1 is SGHVS, CDR2 FNYEAQ, per germline. The CDR3 DNA reads TGTGCCAGCAGCTTATCAGCCTACAATGAGCAGTTCTTC. Translation: CASSLSAYNEQFF.

This clonotype has ten or more counts. The rearrangement links TRBV6-1 to TRBJ1-4, with D tentatively TRBD1 (5 bases). CDR1 and CDR2 from the germline V gene are MNHNS and SASEGT. This CDR3 is 16 amino acids long. Between the trimmed V and J ends, which lost 7 bases and 5 bases, there was a span of 20 bases. The chain's CDR3 is CASNPPTGLKNEKLFF. In DNA, the CDR3 is TGTGCCAGCAACCCCCCTACGGGGCTGAAGAATGAAAAACTGTTTTTT.

In this sample, this clonotype turned up many times. This chain connects TRBV20-1 to TRBJ2-7, with 9 bases lining up with TRBD2. This CDR3 contains 14 residues. From germline, CDR1 is DFQATT and CDR2 SNEGSKA (reference sequence). V gave up 3 bases and J gave up 4 bases; unmatched junction bases: 7. The CDR3: CSASSGGRGYEQYV. The CDR3 nucleotides read TGCAGTGCTAGTTCCGGCGGGAGGGGTTACGAGCAGTACGTC.

This clonotype was found many times. The rearrangement links TRBV6-2 or TRBV6-3 to TRBJ2-7, with D hard to call. The CDR3 has 15 amino acids. The germline V and J ends were trimmed by 8 bases and 4 bases, with 21 bases remaining between them. Germline V gene lookup returns CDR1 MNHEY and CDR2 SVGEGT. The CDR3 region is CASGKTETLSYEQYV. CDR3 DNA: TGTGCCAGCGGGAAAACCGAGACACTTTCTTACGAGCAGTACGTC.

In this sample, this clonotype turned up many times. The rearrangement joins TRBV12-3 or TRBV12-4 to TRBJ1-2; 9 positions match TRBD1. This CDR3 spans 15 amino acids. Trimming at V came to 6 bases and at J to 5 bases, leaving 10 bases not matched to a gene. CDR3 amino acids: CASRSSGTGSYGYTF. The CDR3 nucleotides read TGTGCCAGCAGAAGCTCCGGGACAGGGTCTTATGGCTACACCTTC.

In its sample, this clonotype was seen many times. The chain combines TRBV2 with TRBJ1-3; D possibly corresponds to TRBD1 (6 bases). Germline assignment: CDR1 SNHLY and CDR2 FYNNEI. The CDR3 runs 14 residues. V was clipped by 3 bases and J by 11 bases, with 17 bases between them. CDR3 DNA sequence: TGTGCCAGCAGTGACCAGGGGTCTACCCGTGCCATATATTTT. Amino acids: CASSDQGSTRAIYF. Full variable domain (outside the CDR3, taken from reference TRBV2 and TRBJ1-3): EPEVTQTPSHQVTQMGQEVILRCVPISNHLYFYWYRQILGQKVEFLVSFYNNEISEKSEIFDDQFSVERPDGSNFTLKIRSTKLEDSAMYFCASSDQGSTRAIYFGEGSWLTVV.

This clonotype came up many times. This chain connects TRBV28 to TRBJ2-7, with D possibly matching TRBD1 (6 bases). In germline, CDR1 is MDHEN, CDR2 SYDVKM. V lost 6 bases to trimming and J lost 6 bases, with 18 bases between them. The CDR3 has 14 residues. CDR3 coding DNA: TGTGCCAGCAGGTTACAGGGTGAACGGGGCGAGCAGTACTTC. Protein: CASRLQGERGEQYF.

This clonotype was seen ten or more times. The V call is TRBV12-3 or TRBV12-4, the J call TRBJ2-3; D is unresolved. The V end was cut by 4 bases, the J end by 2 bases, with 4 bases between. The CDR3 runs to 12 residues. The CDR3 coding sequence is TGTGCCAGCAGTTCCCACACAGATACGCAGTATTTT. This translates into CASSSHTDTQYF.

This clonotype was recorded many times. The chain couples TRBV27 to TRBJ2-1; 7 positions agree with TRBD2. J was trimmed by 4 bases and V by 10 bases; bases with no gene match: 16. The germline V gene has CDR1 MNHEY and CDR2 SMNVEV (reference sequence). The CDR3 covers 16 residues. The CDR3 region is CATRALSGTLYNEQFF. CDR3 bases: TGTGCCACCAGGGCCTTGAGCGGGACCCTATACAATGAGCAGTTCTTC.

This clonotype was found many times. The chain joins TRBV12-3 or TRBV12-4 to TRBJ2-1, with a possible D match to TRBD2 (5 bases). V lost 5 bases and J 5 bases, leaving 10 bases between the germline ends. This CDR3 has 13 amino acids. CDR3 protein: CASSVREDNEQFF. The CDR3 DNA is TGTGCCAGCAGTGTCCGGGAAGACAATGAGCAGTTCTTC.

The sample holds many counts of this clonotype. Here the CDR3 reads CASSYQGKLGNTIYF. CDR3 coding DNA: TGTGCCAGCAGTTACCAGGGAAAACTCGGGAACACCATATATTTT. V gene TRBV6-5 combines with J gene TRBJ1-3; possibly TRBD1 for D (5 bases). The CDR3 runs 15 residues. In germline, CDR1 is MNHEY, CDR2 SVGAGI. V lost 2 bases, J lost 7 bases, and 15 bases lay in between.

This clonotype has a count of ten or more. The chain is built from TRBV20-1 and TRBJ1-2, with no clear D. The germline V gene has CDR1 DFQATT and CDR2 SNEGSKA (reference sequence). V was trimmed by 7 bases and J by 7 bases, leaving 16 bases between them. The length of the CDR3 is 12 residues. The CDR3 sequence is CSGSGLTGGYTF. CDR3 sequence (DNA): TGCAGTGGATCAGGTCTGACGGGTGGCTACACCTTC.

Ten or more counts support this clonotype. The chain links TRBV7-9 to TRBJ1-1, with D possibly matching TRBD1 (6 bases). Germline V gene sequence: CDR1 SEHNR, CDR2 FQNEAQ (reference sequence). V gave up 2 bases and J gave up 2 bases, with 15 bases separating them. This CDR3 has 16 amino acids. The CDR3 protein is CASSLRQARLNTEAFF. CDR3 nucleotides: TGTGCCAGCAGCTTAAGACAGGCCAGGCTTAACACTGAAGCTTTCTTT.